The present T cell receptor beta chain was sequenced within a study of beta chain features in type 1 diabetes. cDNA synthesis used the whole RNA isolate, giving expressed TCRB sequences. Using immunoSEQ multiplex PCR, the repertoire was profiled, and TCRdb retains in-frame clones only, with some absent. The sample carries about 470,000 clones, roughly 31% recorded once. The sequenced sample was naive CD4+ T cells from blood. The sequence came from a young man in good health.

The CDR3 region is CASTLGLAFSNEQFF. The DNA for the CDR3 is TGTGCCAGCACCCTTGGACTAGCATTCTCGAATGAGCAGTTCTTC. The V gene is TRBV7-2, the J gene TRBJ2-1; 8 bases align to TRBD2. V shed 7 bases and J 7 bases; nucleotides not matched to a gene: 12. Germline CDR1 SGHTA, CDR2 FQGNSA. The CDR3 length is 15 residues. Full variable domain (missing parts from reference TRBV7-2 and TRBJ2-1): GAGVSQSPSNKVTEKGKDVELRCDPISGHTALYWYRQSLGQGLEFLIYFQGNSAPDKSGLPSDRFSAERTGGSVSTLTIQRTQQEDSAVYLCASTLGLAFSNEQFFGPGTRLTVL.